The 9 T cell receptor beta chains below were found in one sample sequenced in a study of T cell responses to AZD1222 COVID-19 vaccine. Using immunoSEQ multiplex PCR, the repertoire was profiled, and TCRdb retains in-frame clones only, with some absent. The table shows roughly 150,000 clones, with 90% to 95% occurring only once. Here the sequenced sample was peripheral blood, taken on day 0 of AZD1222 vaccination. Receptors originate from an adult in good health.

This rearrangement joins TRBV3-1 (or the pseudogene TRBV3-2) to TRBJ2-2; 7 bases are shared with TRBD1. V gave up 5 bases and J gave up 0 bases; unmatched junction bases: 6. Germline loops: CDR1 LGHDT, CDR2 YNNKEL (reference sequence). This CDR3 is built from 16 residues. The CDR3, as DNA: TGTGCCAGCAGCGCAGCCGGGACAGCGAACACCGGGGAGCTGTTTTTT. Its protein product is CASSAAGTANTGELFF.

The chain employs TRBV19 and TRBJ1-4; 7 nucleotides match TRBD1. CDR3 size: 14 residues. J was trimmed by 7 bases and V by 5 bases; bases with no gene match: 7. CDR1 and CDR2 (germline): LNHDA, SQIVND (reference sequence). The CDR3 nucleotides read TGTGCCAGTAGTCCGCACAGGGGAGGTGAAAAACTGTTTTTT. This codes for CASSPHRGGEKLFF.

The chain recombines TRBV2 with TRBJ2-5; D might be TRBD2 (7 bases). Trimming cost V 2 bases and J 5 bases, with 15 bases left between them. The CDR3 loop spans 15 amino acids. CDR1 SNHLY and CDR2 FYNNEI come from the germline V gene. CDR3 coding DNA: TGTGCCAGCAGTGAACTTGGGGGGGCCGGGGAGACCCAGTACTTC. Protein sequence: CASSELGGAGETQYF. Using reference TRBV2 and TRBJ2-5 for the parts outside the CDR3, the full variable domain is EPEVTQTPSHQVTQMGQEVILRCVPISNHLYFYWYRQILGQKVEFLVSFYNNEISEKSEIFDDQFSVERPDGSNFTLKIRSTKLEDSAMYFCASSELGGAGETQYFGPGTRLLVL.

This sequence joins TRBV7-9 and TRBJ1-1, with 8 bases fitting TRBD1. Germline loops: CDR1 SEHNR, CDR2 FQNEAQ (reference sequence). This CDR3 has 18 amino acids. With V trimmed by 2 bases and J by 2 bases, 13 bases remained unmatched. DNA of the CDR3: TGTGCCAGCAGCTTAAATCGGCTAAAGACAGGGGCCAACACTGAAGCTTTCTTT. Translated, it gives CASSLNRLKTGANTEAFF.

This chain uses TRBV20-1 with TRBJ1-4; D call uncertain. CDR1 DFQATT and CDR2 SNEGSKA come from the germline V gene (reference sequence). The CDR3 loop spans 11 amino acids. V lost 5 bases, J lost 5 bases, and 6 bases lay in between. The CDR3 loop reads CSAQRNEKLFF. In DNA form, the CDR3 reads TGCAGTGCTCAGAGAAATGAAAAACTGTTTTTT.

This clone was counted a single time. The chain has TRBV13 and TRBJ1-1, with TRBD1 matching 7 bases. Germline CDR1 PRHDT, CDR2 FYEKMQ (reference sequence). CDR3 length: 16 amino acids. The ends lost 1 base at V and 1 base at J; junction bases unmatched: 6. The CDR3 nucleotides are TGTGCCAGCAGCTTAGTGACGAACAGGGGGAACACTGAAGCTTTCTTT. This sequence encodes CASSLVTNRGNTEAFF.

This clone was seen a single time. The J gene is TRBJ1-6, the V gene TRBV19; weak D call: TRBD1 (6 bases). This CDR3 comprises 15 residues. The V and J ends lost 6 bases and 7 bases respectively, with 16 bases between them. From germline, CDR1 is LNHDA and CDR2 SQIVND (reference sequence). CDR3 DNA sequence: TGTGCCAGTAGCATCTCCGGGGGGCTCAATTCACCCCTCCACTTT. It yields the protein CASSISGGLNSPLHF.

The V call is TRBV7-2, the J call TRBJ2-3; 8 bases align to TRBD2. Germline CDR1 SGHTA, CDR2 FQGNSA. This CDR3 is 16 amino acids long. V was pared by 1 base and J by 4 bases, with 7 bases of the junction left unmatched. The CDR3 DNA is TGTGCCAGCAGCTTAGGTCGGACTAGCTTATCAGATACGCAGTATTTT. This codes for CASSLGRTSLSDTQYF.

This chain connects TRBV6-5 to TRBJ2-1; 11 bases line up with TRBD2. Germline values: CDR1 MNHEY, CDR2 SVGAGI. This CDR3 has 15 amino acids. J lost 2 bases, V lost 7 bases, and 4 bases had no gene match. DNA of the CDR3: TGTGCCAGCACCCATAGCGGGGGGGCCTACAATGAGCAGTTCTTC. This codes for CASTHSGGAYNEQFF.